Shown below are 5 T cell receptor beta chains from a single sample sequenced in a study of cytomegalovirus exposure and HLA in healthy donors. PCR primers comprised 60 Vbeta and 13 Jbeta primers. TCRdb's copy holds only in-frame clones and misses some; the assay was immunoSEQ multiplex PCR. The repertoire holds about 140,000 clones, with about three quarters as singletons. The source material was PBMCs. The receptors originated from a man aged 45-65 years in good health and CMV-seropositive.

The V call is TRBV18, the J call TRBJ2-7; tentative D call: TRBD1 (6 bases). Germline V gives CDR1 KGHSH, CDR2 LQKENI. This CDR3 has 12 residues. The germline V and J ends were trimmed by 3 bases and 7 bases, with 10 bases remaining between them. CDR3 loop: CASSPFTGEQYF. The CDR3 DNA sequence: TGTGCCAGCTCACCGTTCACAGGGGAGCAGTACTTC.

The V gene is TRBV27, the J gene TRBJ2-7; a weak D match, TRBD2 (6 bases). Germline values: CDR1 MNHEY, CDR2 SMNVEV (reference sequence). V was shortened by 6 bases and J by 3 bases, with 24 bases between the two germline ends. This CDR3 has 17 residues. The CDR3: CASSLLGKRRAVYEQYF. The CDR3 region has the DNA TGTGCCAGCAGCCTCCTGGGGAAGAGGAGGGCGGTCTACGAGCAGTACTTC.

The genes are TRBV4-1 and TRBJ1-1; D uncertain. CDR1 and CDR2 from the germline V gene are MGHRA and YSYEKL. The V end was cut by 1 base, the J end by 5 bases, with 14 bases between. The CDR3 has 15 amino acids. The CDR3 DNA is TGCGCCAGCAGCCAAGTGGGCGGGAGGAGAACTGAAGCTTTCTTT. Residues: CASSQVGGRRTEAFF.

The rearrangement links TRBV25-1 to TRBJ1-2, with 9 nucleotides matching TRBD1. This CDR3 has 14 amino acids. With 3 bases clipped from V and 6 bases from J, the junction kept 5 bases outside the gene matches. CDR1 is MGHDK, CDR2 SYGVNS, per germline. In DNA, the CDR3 is TGTGCCAGCAGTGATTTCGACAGGGGGGATGGCTACACCTTC. It yields the protein CASSDFDRGDGYTF.

V and J are TRBV13 and TRBJ2-5; 9 nucleotides align to TRBD1. The DNA end is a closer match to TRBJ2-7, so the J assignment may be wrong. This CDR3 has 18 residues. Germline lookup yields CDR1 PRHDT and CDR2 FYEKMQ (reference sequence). CDR3: CASSLETTGGGGGYEQYF. CDR3 bases: TGTGCCAGCAGCTTAGAGACGACAGGGGGAGGAGGAGGCTACGAGCAGTACTTC.